The 16 T cell receptor beta chains in this list originate from one sample, sequenced in a study of cytomegalovirus exposure and HLA in healthy donors (dated by TCRdb to 2016 to 2017). Receptors were amplified or captured by the immunoSEQ multiplex PCR assay. The multiplex PCR relied on a mix of 60 forward primers for TCR Vbeta segments and 13 reverse primers for TCR Jbeta segments. TCRdb's version of the immuneACCESS table is confined to in-frame rearrangements and falls short of the full clone set. An unresolved V gene accounts for under half of the shortfall where checked; the remainder is of unknown origin. The sample table holds some 150,000 clones, of which roughly four fifths were seen once. Approximately 12% of the sample is in the top ten clones. The sample comprised PBMCs. The source of these receptors is a man aged 45-65 years in good health and CMV-seropositive.

The J gene is TRBJ2-5, the V gene TRBV7-6; D possibly corresponds to TRBD2 (5 bases). Trimming took 0 bases from V and 4 from J, leaving 12 bases between them. CDR1 and CDR2 (germline): SGHVS, FNYEAQ. This CDR3 comprises 15 residues. The CDR3 coding sequence is TGTGCCAGCAGCTTAGCGCGGGTAGCCTCAGAGACCCAGTACTTC. Amino acids: CASSLARVASETQYF.

The gene calls are TRBV2 and TRBJ2-7; tentatively, D is TRBD2 (6 bases). CDR3 size: 13 residues. The V and J ends lost 6 bases and 3 bases respectively, with 12 bases between them. CDR1 and CDR2 (germline): SNHLY, FYNNEI. CDR3 residues: CASSLRGNYEQYF. The CDR3 DNA reads as TGTGCCAGCAGCTTGCGGGGAAACTACGAGCAGTACTTC.

The rearrangement uses TRBV19 and TRBJ2-7; TRBD2 is a possible D gene (5 bases). Germline values: CDR1 LNHDA, CDR2 SQIVND (reference sequence). The length of the CDR3 is 12 residues. Trimming removed 4 bases from V and 11 bases from J, with 15 bases in between. For the CDR3, the DNA is TGTGCCAGTAGTAACCCTACCGGGATTGAGTACTTC. Translating it yields CASSNPTGIEYF.

This chain connects TRBV9 to TRBJ2-2; TRBD1 matches 9 bases. Germline V CDR1 and CDR2: SGDLS, YYNGEE. The J segment lost 6 bases and the V segment lost 4 bases, leaving 10 bases of the junction unmatched. CDR3 size: 16 residues. CDR3 DNA sequence: TGTGCCAGCAGCTCCGGCGGGACAGGGTTTCCCGGGGAGCTGTTTTTT. Encoded protein: CASSSGGTGFPGELFF.

This rearrangement joins TRBV7-6 to TRBJ2-7; D possibly corresponds to TRBD2 (5 bases). CDR3 size: 13 residues. V was trimmed by 5 bases and J by 0 bases, leaving 8 bases between them. The V gene's germline CDR1 is SGHVS and CDR2 FNYEAQ. The CDR3 here is CASSPLVSYEQYF. CDR3 bases: TGTGCCAGCAGCCCACTAGTCTCCTACGAGCAGTACTTC.

The chain is built from TRBV7-8 and TRBJ1-3; no definite D call. Germline CDR1 SGHVS, CDR2 FQNEAQ. The germline V and J ends were trimmed by 0 bases and 9 bases, with 9 bases remaining between them. The length of the CDR3 is 13 residues. CDR3 nucleotide sequence: TGTGCCAGCAGCTTAGCGCGAGGGAGCACCATATATTTT. Residues: CASSLARGSTIYF.

This chain connects TRBV18 to TRBJ2-7; 7 positions match TRBD1. The germline gives CDR1 KGHSH, CDR2 LQKENI. V shed 0 bases and J 5 bases; nucleotides not matched to a gene: 4. The CDR3 loop spans 14 amino acids. CDR3 protein: CASSPPDRVNEQYF. The CDR3 DNA follows: TGTGCCAGCTCACCACCCGACAGGGTAAACGAGCAGTACTTC.

V is TRBV7-9 and J is TRBJ2-1, with D possibly TRBD2 on 5 matching bases. V shed 2 bases and J shed 5 bases, with 7 bases lying between them. The CDR3 contains 13 residues. From germline, CDR1 is SEHNR and CDR2 FQNEAQ (reference sequence). Written as DNA, the CDR3 is TGTGCCAGCAGCTTATCTAGCAACAATGAGCAGTTCTTC. Translation: CASSLSSNNEQFF.

The chain is built from TRBV27 and TRBJ1-5; D may be TRBD1 (6 bases). Trimming took off 4 bases at V and 1 base at J, with 8 bases between the two ends. From germline, CDR1 is MNHEY and CDR2 SMNVEV (reference sequence). This CDR3 has 14 amino acids. The CDR3 loop is CASSYGQSNQPQHF. As DNA, the CDR3 is TGTGCCAGCAGTTACGGACAGAGCAATCAGCCCCAGCATTTT.

This chain links TRBV19 with TRBJ2-7, with 7 nucleotides matching TRBD2. Germline V lookup: CDR1 LNHDA, CDR2 SQIVND (reference sequence). Germline trimming cut 7 bases from V and 2 bases from J; bases unmatched to any gene: 8. The CDR3 loop spans 14 amino acids. The CDR3 sequence is CASTPGGPAYEQYF. The CDR3 coding sequence is TGTGCCAGTACCCCGGGGGGACCCGCCTACGAGCAGTACTTC.

The chain couples TRBV5-1 to TRBJ2-5; the match to TRBD2 covers 12 bases. The CDR3 consists of 15 residues. Losses at the gene ends were 5 bases for V and 12 bases for J; bases not matched to a gene: 14. CDR1 and CDR2 (germline): SGHRS, YFSETQ. The CDR3 loop reads CASSWTSGTGEGEYF. The CDR3 DNA follows: TGCGCCAGCAGTTGGACTAGCGGGACGGGGGAAGGGGAGTACTTC.

The CDR3 loop reads CASSSPFRTGGYSNQPQHF. The CDR3, as DNA: TGTGCCAGTAGTTCCCCTTTTCGGACAGGGGGATATAGCAATCAGCCCCAGCATTTT. The rearrangement uses TRBV19 and TRBJ1-5; 10 nucleotides line up with TRBD1. This CDR3 has 19 residues. J lost 0 bases, V lost 5 bases, and 13 bases had no gene match. Germline loops: CDR1 LNHDA, CDR2 SQIVND (reference sequence).

The chain couples TRBV30 to TRBJ1-2, with TRBD1 matching over 7 bases. Germline trimming cut 3 bases from V and 4 bases from J; bases unmatched to any gene: 8. This CDR3 contains 14 residues. The germline V gene has CDR1 GTSNPN and CDR2 SVGIG (reference sequence). CDR3 nucleotides: TGTGCCTGGAGCTTATCGACAGGGCCCTATGGCTACACCTTC. It is translated as CAWSLSTGPYGYTF.

The rearrangement links TRBV27 to TRBJ2-3; maybe TRBD1 (6 bases). CDR1 MNHEY and CDR2 SMNVEV come from the germline V gene (reference sequence). The V end was cut by 5 bases, the J end by 5 bases, with 11 bases between. The CDR3 covers 13 residues. The CDR3 DNA follows: TGTGCCAGCAGTGTCTACAGGGAAGATACGCAGTATTTT. This encodes CASSVYREDTQYF.

The V call is TRBV7-9, the J call TRBJ2-1, with 9 bases that match TRBD2. This CDR3 spans 14 amino acids. V lost 8 bases and J lost 9; bases outside the gene matches: 11. Germline V gives CDR1 SEHNR, CDR2 FQNEAQ (reference sequence). CDR3: CASSLGAGGGEQFF. In DNA, the CDR3 is TGTGCCAGCTCCTTAGGTGCGGGAGGGGGTGAGCAGTTCTTC.

There are a few counts of this clone. The rearrangement uses TRBV10-3 and TRBJ1-2; D is perhaps TRBD1 (5 bases). Germline CDR1 ENHRY, CDR2 SYGVKD. Trimming left V 9 bases short and J 6 bases short, with 17 bases between. CDR3 length: 13 amino acids. This CDR3 reads CAIREGRPDGYTF. The DNA of the CDR3 is TGTGCCATTCGGGAGGGGAGACCTGATGGCTACACCTTC.